Presented here are 11 T cell receptor beta chains from one specimen sequenced in a study of tissue T cells after allogeneic stem cell transplantation. Only in-frame clones appear in the TCRdb table, and some are missing; sequencing was by immunoSEQ multiplex PCR. The sample carries about 6,700 clones, approximately 46% recorded once. The time point here: mouse harvest day 7 after allogeneic transplant. The graft held 10^6 splenic CD5+ T cells and 10^7 T-cell-depleted bone marrow cells. Input material: gut tissue. The receptors here all came from a female BALB/c mouse given C57BL/6 T cells with graft-versus-host disease after an allogeneic hematopoietic cell transplant.

About this clone: The genes and germline here are from mouse. The read is 1 residue too short to cover the CDR3 end, so that end is filled in from the germline J gene. This rearrangement joins TRBV26 to TRBJ1-3, with 7 bases lining up with TRBD1. The CDR3 contains 15 residues. J was trimmed by 0 bases and V by 4 bases; bases with no gene match: 3. Looked up from germline, CDR1 is KGHPV and CDR2 is FQNQEV (reference sequence). The chain's CDR3 is CASSPYRGSGNTLYF. The sequenced CDR3 bases are TGTGCCAGCAGTCCCTACAGGGGTTCTGGAAATACGCTCTAT.

In this sample, this clone turned up a few times. Gene names and germline match the mouse. The sequence runs out 1 residue before the end of the CDR3; the remainder is reconstructed from the germline J gene. The chain is built from TRBV26 and TRBJ2-2; unclear D gene. Germline loops: CDR1 KGHPV, CDR2 FQNQEV (reference sequence). The germline V and J ends were trimmed by 4 bases and 1 base, with 7 bases remaining between them. This CDR3 is 14 amino acids long. The CDR3 DNA, read in part, is TGTGCCAGCAGTCCCTACCTAAACACCGGGCAGCTCTAC. This gives the protein CASSPYLNTGQLY. The full CDR3 reads CASSPYLNTGQLYF.

For this clone: Each gene name is a mouse one. The sequence runs out 1 residue before the end of the CDR3; the remainder is reconstructed from the germline J gene. This sequence joins TRBV13-3 and TRBJ1-3, with D perhaps TRBD1 (5 bases). The CDR3 length is 14 residues. Looked up from germline, CDR1 is NNHDY and CDR2 is SYVADS. V shed 2 bases and J shed 0 bases, with 6 bases lying between them. CDR3 in amino acids: CASSEQGSGNTLYF. The CDR3 bases that were read are TGTGCCAGCAGTGAGCAGGGTTCTGGAAATACGCTCTAT.

Regarding this clone: Gene names are the mouse ones. The CDR3 goes on 1 residue after the read ends, and that part is filled in from the germline J gene. This chain connects TRBV29 to TRBJ1-4; possible D gene TRBD1, 5 bases. Looked up from germline, CDR1 is MSHET and CDR2 is SYDVDS. The CDR3 has 12 residues. V lost 1 base and J 10 bases, leaving 7 bases between the germline ends. The CDR3 bases that were read are TGTGCTAGCAGTTTATGGAGGGGAAGATTATTT. Amino acids: CASSLWRGRLF. In full, the CDR3 is CASSLWRGRLFF.

A word on this clone: Gene names follow the mouse nomenclature. From the germline J gene comes the end of the CDR3, since the read stops 1 residue before it. The chain combines TRBV20 with TRBJ1-4, with a possible D match to TRBD1 (6 bases). Trimming took 2 bases from V and 1 from J, leaving 8 bases between them. CDR1 is GFQATS, CDR2 STVNSAI, per germline. CDR3 length: 14 amino acids. The DNA read from the CDR3 is TGTGGTGCTAGGCGGGACAATTCCAACGAAAGATTATTT. This translates into CGARRDNSNERLF. The entire CDR3 protein reads CGARRDNSNERLFF.

As regards this clone: Germline and genes here are mouse. The missing CDR3 end, 1 residue past where the read stops, is filled in from the germline J gene. J is TRBJ1-6 and V is TRBV13-1, with no clear D. TRBJ1-6 is treated as an ORF (open reading frame) with a function not yet certain. The germline gives CDR1 NSHNY, CDR2 SYGAGN. The CDR3 loop spans 15 amino acids. V lost 3 bases, J lost 0 bases, and 7 bases lay in between. The DNA read from the CDR3 is TGTGCCAGCAGTGTACAGAGTTCCTATAATTCGCCCCTCTAC. This translates into CASSVQSSYNSPLY. The entire CDR3 is CASSVQSSYNSPLYF.

This clone is classed as large. Gene names and germline refer to mouse. With the read ending 1 residue before the CDR3 end, the germline J gene is used to fill in that end. The genes are TRBV14 and TRBJ2-7, with D possibly being TRBD1 or TRBD2 (5 bases each). This CDR3 comprises 13 residues. Looked up from germline, CDR1 is SGHDT and CDR2 is FRDEAV. The V end was cut by 1 base, the J end by 2 bases, with 7 bases between. This CDR3 is CASSFGTAYEQYF. The covered CDR3 bases are TGTGCCAGCAGTTTCGGGACGGCCTATGAACAGTAC. The variable domain in full, completed from reference TRBV14 and TRBJ2-7, reads EAGVTQSPRYAVLQEGQAVSFWCDPISGHDTLYWYQQPRDQGPQLLVYFRDEAVIDNSQLPSDRFSAVRPKGTNSTLKIQSAKQGDTATYLCASSFGTAYEQYFGPGTRLTVL.

Of note for this clone: Here the gene names and germline are mouse. The CDR3 goes on 1 residue after the read ends, and that part is filled in from the germline J gene. V is TRBV3 and J is TRBJ2-1; perhaps TRBD1 as D (7 bases). The germline gives CDR1 SNHLY, CDR2 FYNGKV (reference sequence). Deletions cut 2 bases from V and 6 bases from J, with 8 bases between. The CDR3 is 13 amino acids. CDR3 DNA (partial): TGTGCCAGCAGCTTAAGGGGGCTTGCTGAGCAGTTC. Translated, it gives CASSLRGLAEQF. The full CDR3 protein reads CASSLRGLAEQFF.

This clone was counted between two and nine times. Any gene name here is a mouse gene name. The read comes to an end 1 residue before the CDR3 does, leaving the germline J gene to fill in the end. J is TRBJ1-3 and V is TRBV26; 11 nucleotides match TRBD1. CDR3 length: 14 amino acids. V shed 7 bases, J shed 4 bases, and the junction held 3 bases outside the gene matches. Germline V CDR1 and CDR2: KGHPV, FQNQEV (reference sequence). Partial CDR3 DNA: TGTGCCAGCATTGGGACAGGGGGAGGAAATACGCTCTAT. This encodes CASIGTGGGNTLY. The full-length CDR3 reads as CASIGTGGGNTLYF.

Concerning this clone: The gene names here belong to mouse. The CDR3 extends 1 residue past the end of the read, so its final part is completed from the germline J gene. This chain uses TRBV1 with TRBJ2-4; 10 bases agree with TRBD2. The V gene's germline CDR1 is NSQYPW and CDR2 LRSPGD (reference sequence). The CDR3 has 19 amino acids. With 0 bases clipped from V and 0 bases from J, the junction kept 9 bases outside the gene matches. CDR3 DNA, as far as it was read: TGCACCTGCAGTGCAGATGGGACTGGGGCTTTGACTAGTCAAAACACCTTGTAC. Amino acids: CTCSADGTGALTSQNTLY. The whole CDR3 sequence is CTCSADGTGALTSQNTLYF.

As to this clone: Germline and genes: mouse. Read data end 1 residue before the CDR3 end; the end is taken from the germline J gene. This chain joins TRBV12-2 and TRBJ2-5, with 14 nucleotides matching TRBD2. Losses at the gene ends were 2 bases for V and 5 bases for J; bases not matched to a gene: 5. Germline assignment: CDR1 SGHLS and CDR2 HYDKME. The CDR3 runs to 16 residues. The CDR3 loop is CASSPGTGGARDTQYF. The sequenced part of the CDR3 DNA is TGTGCCAGCTCTCCCGGGACTGGGGGGGCGCGAGACACCCAGTAC.